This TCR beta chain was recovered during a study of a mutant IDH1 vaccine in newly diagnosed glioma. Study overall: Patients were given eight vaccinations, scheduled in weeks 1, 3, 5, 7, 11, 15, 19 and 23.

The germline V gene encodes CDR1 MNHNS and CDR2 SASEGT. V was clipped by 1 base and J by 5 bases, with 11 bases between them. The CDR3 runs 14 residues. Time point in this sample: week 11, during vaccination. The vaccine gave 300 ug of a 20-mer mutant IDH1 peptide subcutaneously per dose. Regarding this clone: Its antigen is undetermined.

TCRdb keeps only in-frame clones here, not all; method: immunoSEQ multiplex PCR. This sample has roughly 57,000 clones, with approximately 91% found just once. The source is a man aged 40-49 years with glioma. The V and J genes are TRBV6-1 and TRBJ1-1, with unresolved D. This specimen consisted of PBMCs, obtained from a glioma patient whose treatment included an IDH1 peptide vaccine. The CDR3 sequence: CASSEDWTETEAFF. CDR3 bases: TGTGCCAGCAGTGAAGATTGGACTGAGACTGAAGCTTTCTTT.